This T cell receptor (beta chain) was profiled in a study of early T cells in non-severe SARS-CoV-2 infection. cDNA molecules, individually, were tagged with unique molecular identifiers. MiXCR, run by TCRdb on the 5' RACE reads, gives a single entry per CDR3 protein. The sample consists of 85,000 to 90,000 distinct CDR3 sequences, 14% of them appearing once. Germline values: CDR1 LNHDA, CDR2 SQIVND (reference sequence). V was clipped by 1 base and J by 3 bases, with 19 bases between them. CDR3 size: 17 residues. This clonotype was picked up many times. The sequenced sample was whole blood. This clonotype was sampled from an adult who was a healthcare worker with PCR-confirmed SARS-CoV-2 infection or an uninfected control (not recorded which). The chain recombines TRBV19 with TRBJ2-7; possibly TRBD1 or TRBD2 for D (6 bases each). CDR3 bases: TGTGCCAGTAGTATAGGGCCCCCAGGGGAGGTCGTCTACGAGCAGTACTTC. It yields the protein CASSIGPPGEVVYEQYF.